This T cell receptor (beta chain) was identified in a study of T cells in Graves' hyperthyroidism and ophthalmopathy. Overall study results and limits: A median around 6.4 months before onset, the model predicted ophthalmopathy.

Uncontrolled infections, other autoimmune diseases, pregnancy or lactation led to exclusion of patients. Used for diagnoses were clinical symptoms, serum thyroxine and TRAb, thyroid ultrasound and orbital computed tomography. There were TCR beta CDR3 regions amplified from RNA transcripts. Researchers ran a first-round RT-PCR on the TCR CDR3 using the HTBI primer set. TCRdb re-derived calls from the multiplex PCR reads in MiXCR, one entry per CDR3 protein. In the table there are about 270,000 distinct CDR3 sequences, around 22% of which are singletons. This CDR3 is built from 15 residues. V trimming: 3 bases; J trimming: 5 bases; junction bases outside the gene matches: 1. The V gene's germline CDR1 is LNHDA and CDR2 SQIVND (reference sequence). In its sample, this clonotype was seen a few times. Its antigen is unknown. Since a much larger clone is just one base distant, this may be a read error.

Sequencing was performed on blood. V usage is TRBV19 and J usage is TRBJ2-2, with 12 bases fitting TRBD2. This receptor was taken from a man aged 25 to 40 with Graves' ophthalmopathy. The CDR3 bases are TGTGCCAGTAGTATCGGACTAGCGGGGACCGGGGAGCTGTTTTTT. Protein sequence: CASSIGLAGTGELFF.